The next 21 T cell receptor beta chains were all read from a single sample in a study of blood T cell repertoires in COVID-19. TCRdb's copy holds only in-frame clones and misses some; the assay was immunoSEQ multiplex PCR. Of more than 50,000 clones in the sample, 75% to 90% were seen once. The specimen sequenced was peripheral blood. The receptor source for this set is a human donor in a cohort sampled during active COVID-19.

This chain joins TRBV28 and TRBJ1-2; D perhaps matches TRBD1 (5 bases). Between the trimmed V and J ends, which lost 5 bases and 10 bases, there was a span of 17 bases. This CDR3 contains 13 residues. Germline V gene sequence: CDR1 MDHEN, CDR2 SYDVKM. CDR3 in amino acids: CASSSMGLISYTF. DNA of the CDR3: TGTGCCAGCAGTAGCATGGGACTTATCTCCTACACCTTC.

The genes are TRBV7-2 and TRBJ1-2; TRBD1 matches at 7 bases. The germline CDR1 and CDR2 sequences are SGHTA and FQGNSA. Trimming cost V 5 bases and J 4 bases; bases outside gene matches: 16. CDR3 size: 17 residues. CDR3: CASSPTKTGFTSYGYTF. The CDR3 DNA sequence: TGTGCCAGCAGCCCAACTAAGACAGGGTTCACTAGCTATGGCTACACCTTC.

This chain uses TRBV6-6 with TRBJ2-5; perhaps TRBD1 as D (5 bases). The CDR3 sequence is 12 residues long. The germline V and J ends were trimmed by 6 bases and 1 base, with 6 bases remaining between them. The V gene's germline CDR1 is MNHNY and CDR2 SVGAGI (reference sequence). The CDR3 protein is CASRDSQETQYF. The DNA for the CDR3 is TGTGCCAGCAGAGACAGCCAAGAGACCCAGTACTTC.

This sequence joins TRBV5-1 and TRBJ2-5; 8 bases agree with TRBD1. The CDR3 has 15 residues. Germline V gene data show CDR1 as SGHRS and CDR2 as YFSETQ. The J segment lost 4 bases and the V segment lost 0 bases, leaving 5 bases of the junction unmatched. CDR3 bases: TGCGCCAGCAGCTTGGCCGGACAGGGCGGAGAGACCCAGTACTTC. Translating it yields CASSLAGQGGETQYF.

This clone has just a few counts. The chain couples TRBV9 to TRBJ2-1; tentatively, D is TRBD2 (7 bases). The V and J ends lost 4 bases and 0 bases respectively, with 17 bases between them. The CDR3 length is 17 residues. Germline V gives CDR1 SGDLS, CDR2 YYNGEE. CDR3 in DNA: TGTGCCAGCAGCCCGAGGGGGGGCCGGAGCTCCTACAATGAGCAGTTCTTC. Its translation: CASSPRGGRSSYNEQFF.

This clone was seen at least ten times. Other DNA sequences in this specimen translate into the identical CDR3. V gene TRBV19 combines with J gene TRBJ2-1, with TRBD2 matching over 7 bases. This CDR3 region has 16 residues. V trimming: 6 bases; J trimming: 5 bases; junction bases outside the gene matches: 13. CDR1 is LNHDA, CDR2 SQIVND, per germline (reference sequence). The CDR3 nucleotides are TGTGCCAGTAGCCCTGACTGGGAGCGGGGAAACAATGAGCAGTTCTTC. Translating gives CASSPDWERGNNEQFF. Full variable domain (outside the CDR3, taken from reference TRBV19 and TRBJ2-1): DGGITQSPKYLFRKEGQNVTLSCEQNLNHDAMYWYRQDPGQGLRLIYYSQIVNDFQKGDIAEGYSVSREKKESFPLTVTSAQKNPTAFYLCASSPDWERGNNEQFFGPGTRLTVL.

The chain combines TRBV7-7 with TRBJ2-1; 7 bases fit TRBD1. Germline values: CDR1 SSHAT, CDR2 FNYEAQ (reference sequence). The trim removed 4 bases at V and 0 bases at J, leaving 15 bases unmatched. The CDR3 loop spans 19 amino acids. CDR3 DNA: TGTGCCAGCAGCTACCCAGGGCAGGGGGTCCAGAGCTCCTACAATGAGCAGTTCTTC. Protein: CASSYPGQGVQSSYNEQFF.

V usage is TRBV3-1 (or the pseudogene TRBV3-2) and J usage is TRBJ2-5, with a tentative D call TRBD2 (7 bases). The germline V gene has CDR1 LGHDT and CDR2 YNNKEL (reference sequence). The V end was cut by 0 bases, the J end by 4 bases, with 12 bases between. This CDR3 is built from 15 residues. The CDR3 DNA follows: TGTGCCAGCAGCCAAGAGTGGGGGGGGGCAGAGACCCAGTACTTC. It yields the protein CASSQEWGGAETQYF.

The gene calls are TRBV12-3 or TRBV12-4 and TRBJ1-5; D gene uncertain. The V end was cut by 10 bases, the J end by 3 bases, with 13 bases between. The CDR3 sequence is 13 residues long. CDR3 sequence (DNA): TGTGCCACCGGGGAGGATTCCAATCAGCCCCAGCATTTT. Translating gives CATGEDSNQPQHF.

Relative to its sample, this clone is medium-sized. In DNA form, the CDR3 reads TGTGCCAGCACTAGCTCTGGAAACACCATATATTTT. Protein product: CASTSSGNTIYF. The gene calls are TRBV6-6 and TRBJ1-3; no firm D call. With 7 bases removed from V and 0 bases from J, the gap between germline ends came to 4 bases. Looked up from germline, CDR1 is MNHNY and CDR2 is SVGAGI (reference sequence). This CDR3 is 12 amino acids long.

The V and J genes are TRBV6-5 and TRBJ1-2, with a tentative D call TRBD1 (6 bases). The CDR3 totals 14 residues. V was trimmed by 2 bases and J by 8 bases, leaving 15 bases between them. From germline, CDR1 is MNHEY and CDR2 SVGAGI. This CDR3 reads CASSYDGGQGGYTF. In nucleotides, the CDR3 is TGTGCCAGCAGTTACGACGGGGGGCAAGGGGGCTACACCTTC.

V is TRBV9 and J is TRBJ2-7; 7 positions match TRBD1. There are 14 residues in the CDR3. Trimming removed 4 bases from V and 4 bases from J; junction bases left unmatched: 8. Germline assignment: CDR1 SGDLS and CDR2 YYNGEE. This chain's CDR3 is CASSPTGTPYEQYF. Written as DNA, the CDR3 is TGTGCCAGCAGCCCGACAGGGACCCCTTACGAGCAGTACTTC.

The genes are TRBV19 and TRBJ1-1; D is unresolved. This CDR3 spans 12 amino acids. Looked up from germline, CDR1 is LNHDA and CDR2 is SQIVND (reference sequence). The V and J ends lost 5 bases and 1 base respectively, with 5 bases between them. In DNA form, the CDR3 reads TGTGCCAGTAGTTGGCCGAACACTGAAGCTTTCTTT. It encodes CASSWPNTEAFF.

This rearrangement joins TRBV29-1 to TRBJ2-5, with D unresolved. V was trimmed by 6 bases and J by 1 base, leaving 12 bases between them. The germline V gene has CDR1 SQVTM and CDR2 ANQGSEA. CDR3 size: 13 residues. CDR3 bases: TGCAGCGTGGCGAACACAGCCCAAGAGACCCAGTACTTC. It codes for CSVANTAQETQYF. Based on the CDR3 plus reference TRBV29-1 and TRBJ2-5, the full variable domain is SAVISQKPSRDICQRGTSLTIQCQVDSQVTMMFWYRQQPGQSLTLIATANQGSEATYESGFVIDKFPISRPNLTFSTLTVSNMSPEDSSIYLCSVANTAQETQYFGPGTRLLVL.

The chain joins TRBV5-1 to TRBJ2-5, with D unresolved. CDR1 is SGHRS, CDR2 YFSETQ, per germline. The CDR3 sequence is 13 residues long. Trimming shortened V by 0 bases and J by 2 bases, and 5 bases separated the two germline ends. The CDR3 DNA sequence: TGCGCCAGCAGCTTGGGGCAGCAAGAGACCCAGTACTTC. Translating it yields CASSLGQQETQYF.

J is TRBJ1-1 and V is TRBV5-1, with D possibly TRBD1 on 6 matching bases. The ends were cut back, 4 bases at V and 0 bases at J, with 13 bases in the middle. CDR3 size: 15 residues. Germline loops: CDR1 SGHRS, CDR2 YFSETQ. The chain's CDR3 is CASSGGDKVNTEAFF. The CDR3 nucleotides read TGCGCCAGCAGCGGGGGGGACAAGGTGAACACTGAAGCTTTCTTT.

The chain employs TRBV5-1 and TRBJ2-7; 12 bases agree with TRBD1. Trimming removed 4 bases from V and 6 bases from J; junction bases left unmatched: 5. Germline lookup yields CDR1 SGHRS and CDR2 YFSETQ. CDR3 size: 14 residues. The CDR3 here is CASSTGTGGLEQYF. CDR3 nucleotide sequence: TGCGCCAGCAGCACCGGGACAGGGGGCCTCGAGCAGTACTTC.

This clone was found once. The J gene is TRBJ1-2, the V gene TRBV18; TRBD1 aligns across 9 bases. The CDR3 consists of 16 residues. Germline V gene sequence: CDR1 KGHSH, CDR2 LQKENI. V was clipped by 1 base and J by 3 bases; unmatched bases: 6. The CDR3 is CASSPRQGVSDYGYTF. The CDR3 DNA follows: TGTGCCAGCTCACCACGACAGGGGGTAAGCGACTATGGCTACACCTTC.

This rearrangement joins TRBV27 to TRBJ2-2; D uncertain. Germline V gene data show CDR1 as MNHEY and CDR2 as SMNVEV (reference sequence). The length of the CDR3 is 14 residues. The germline V and J ends were trimmed by 5 bases and 4 bases, with 11 bases remaining between them. The CDR3 DNA sequence: TGTGCCAGCAGTCTATACACCAGCACCGGGGAGCTGTTTTTT. It is translated as CASSLYTSTGELFF.

J is TRBJ2-1 and V is TRBV2; unclear D gene. From germline, CDR1 is SNHLY and CDR2 FYNNEI. There are 12 residues in the CDR3. V was trimmed by 11 bases and J by 7 bases, leaving 15 bases between them. CDR3: CASYLPVNEQFF. DNA of the CDR3: TGTGCCTCCTACCTCCCTGTAAATGAGCAGTTCTTC.

The J gene is TRBJ2-5, the V gene TRBV6-5; 7 bases map to TRBD1. Losses at the gene ends were 6 bases for V and 1 base for J; bases not matched to a gene: 5. This CDR3 has 14 residues. Germline V gene data show CDR1 as MNHEY and CDR2 as SVGAGI. In nucleotides, the CDR3 is TGTGCCAGCAGACCCGGACAGGCCCAAGAGACCCAGTACTTC. Its translation is CASRPGQAQETQYF.